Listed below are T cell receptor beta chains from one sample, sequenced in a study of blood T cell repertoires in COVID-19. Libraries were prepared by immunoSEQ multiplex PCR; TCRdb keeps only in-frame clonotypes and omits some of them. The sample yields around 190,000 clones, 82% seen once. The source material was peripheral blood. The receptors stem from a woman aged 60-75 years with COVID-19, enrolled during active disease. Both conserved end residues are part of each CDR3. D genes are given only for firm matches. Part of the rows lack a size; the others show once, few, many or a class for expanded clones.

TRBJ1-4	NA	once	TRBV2	TGTGCCAGCAATTCAGGACAGACTAATGAAAAACTGTTTTTT	CASNSGQTNEKLFF
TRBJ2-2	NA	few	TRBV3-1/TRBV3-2	TGTGCCAGCAGCCAAGGCAAACTCACTAACACCGGGGAGCTGTTTTTT	CASSQGKLTNTGELFF
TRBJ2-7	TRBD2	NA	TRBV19	TGTGCCAGTAGTATATCTCTTCTAGCGGGAGGGGGCTACGAGCAGTACTTC	CASSISLLAGGGYEQYF
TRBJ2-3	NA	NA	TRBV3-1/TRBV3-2	TGTGCCAGCAGCCACAGGTCTCCAGATACGCAGTATTTT	CASSHRSPDTQYF
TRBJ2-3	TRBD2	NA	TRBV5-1	TGCGCCAGCAGCTTGGGAGCGGGAGGGCCCACAGATACGCAGTATTTT	CASSLGAGGPTDTQYF
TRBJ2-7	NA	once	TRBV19	TGTGCCAGTAGTACGTCGTTGACTTCCTACGAGCAGTACTTC	CASSTSLTSYEQYF
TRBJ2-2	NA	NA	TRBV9	TGTGCCAGCAGTCGAGGGCTCCAAAACACCGGGGAGCTGTTTTTT	CASSRGLQNTGELFF
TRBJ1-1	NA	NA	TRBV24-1	TGTGCCACGACCGACGGGGATGCAGGAGCGGCGGGATGGAACACTGAAGCTTTCTTT	CATTDGDAGAAGWNTEAFF
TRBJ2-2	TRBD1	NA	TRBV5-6	TGTGCCAGCAGGACAGGGGAAGGGACCGGGGAGCTGTTTTTT	CASRTGEGTGELFF
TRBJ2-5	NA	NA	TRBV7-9	TGTGCCAGCAGCTTAAGAACTAGAAAGGACGGGGAGACCCAGTACTTC	CASSLRTRKDGETQYF
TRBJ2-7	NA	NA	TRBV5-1	TGCGCCAGCAGGAACCGGGGGTGGGGGTCCGCCTACGAGCAGTACTTC	CASRNRGWGSAYEQYF
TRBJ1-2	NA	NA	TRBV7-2	TGTGCCAGCAGCTTAGCGTCCCAGGTCCGTGGCTACACCTTC	CASSLASQVRGYTF
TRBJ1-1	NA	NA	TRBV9	TGTGCCAGCAGCGTAGTCCAGAATAGCCCGGAAGCTTTCTTT	CASSVVQNSPEAFF
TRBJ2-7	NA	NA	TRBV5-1	TGCGCCAGCAGCCCCTCTAACCCTCTCGAGCAGTACTTC	CASSPSNPLEQYF
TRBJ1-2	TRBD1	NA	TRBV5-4	TGTGCGTACCGGGACAGGGGGCGCAGCTATGGCTACACCTTC	CAYRDRGRSYGYTF
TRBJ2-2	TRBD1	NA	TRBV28	TGTGCCAGCCGGGACAGGGATACCACCGGGGAGCTGTTTTTT	CASRDRDTTGELFF
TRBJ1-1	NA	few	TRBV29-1	TGCAGCGTGGGCAGGGGAGGGAACACTGAAGCTTTCTTT	CSVGRGGNTEAFF
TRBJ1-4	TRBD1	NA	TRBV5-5	TGTGCCAGCCGGGACAGGGATGGCGAAAAACTGTTTTTT	CASRDRDGEKLFF
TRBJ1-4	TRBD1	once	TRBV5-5	TGTGCCAGCAGCTTGGCCTACCAGACAGGGGGCGAAAAACTGTTTTTT	CASSLAYQTGGEKLFF
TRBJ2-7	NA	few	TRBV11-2	TGTGCCAGCAGCTTCAACCGGGACTCCTCCTACGAGCAGTACTTC	CASSFNRDSSYEQYF
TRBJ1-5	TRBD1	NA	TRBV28	TGTGCCAGCAGTCCCCAACAGGGGTATCAGCCCCAGCATTTT	CASSPQQGYQPQHF
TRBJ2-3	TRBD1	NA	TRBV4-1	TGCGCCAGCAGGTTCGACAGGGGGACCACAGATACGCAGTATTTT	CASRFDRGTTDTQYF
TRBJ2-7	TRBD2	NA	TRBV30	TGTGCCTGGAGTGTACGGGGGGGCGGCGGAGACGAGCAGTACTTC	CAWSVRGGGGDEQYF